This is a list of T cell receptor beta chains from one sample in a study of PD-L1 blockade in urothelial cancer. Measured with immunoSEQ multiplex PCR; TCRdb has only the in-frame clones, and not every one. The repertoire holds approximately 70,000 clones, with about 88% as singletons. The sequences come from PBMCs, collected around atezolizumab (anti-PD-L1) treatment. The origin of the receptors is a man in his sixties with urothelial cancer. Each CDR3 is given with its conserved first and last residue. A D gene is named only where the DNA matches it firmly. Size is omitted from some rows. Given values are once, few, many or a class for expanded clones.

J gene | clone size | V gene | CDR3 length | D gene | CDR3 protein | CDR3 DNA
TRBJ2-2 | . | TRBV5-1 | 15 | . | CASSLGWDTPGELFF | TGCGCCAGCAGCTTGGGGTGGGACACCCCCGGGGAGCTGTTTTTT
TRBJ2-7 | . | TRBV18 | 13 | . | CATRAGSSYEQYF | TGTGCCACCAGAGCAGGTAGCTCCTACGAGCAGTACTTC
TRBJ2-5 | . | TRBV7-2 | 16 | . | CASSSYGTGVQETQYF | TGTGCCAGCAGCTCCTACGGCACGGGGGTACAAGAGACCCAGTACTTC
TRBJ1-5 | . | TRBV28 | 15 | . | CASSKQGNSNQPQHF | TGTGCCAGCAGTAAACAGGGTAATAGCAATCAGCCCCAGCATTTT
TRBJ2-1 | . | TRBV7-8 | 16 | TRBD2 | CASSLARVAGSSEQFF | TGTGCCAGCAGCTTAGCGAGGGTAGCGGGAAGCAGTGAGCAGTTCTTC
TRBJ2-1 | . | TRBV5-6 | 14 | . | CASSLSGLRAEQFF | TGTGCCAGCAGCTTGTCAGGACTGCGGGCTGAGCAGTTCTTC
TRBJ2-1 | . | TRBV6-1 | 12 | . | CASGGFDNEQFF | TGTGCCAGCGGGGGCTTCGACAATGAGCAGTTCTTC
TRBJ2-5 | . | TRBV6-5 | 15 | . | CASSYSGVLGETQYF | TGTGCCAGCAGTTACTCAGGGGTATTAGGAGAGACCCAGTACTTC
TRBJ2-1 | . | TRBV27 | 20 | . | CASSLSAGQPGPWAYNEQFF | TGTGCCAGCAGTTTATCGGCGGGACAGCCGGGTCCATGGGCCTACAATGAGCAGTTCTTC
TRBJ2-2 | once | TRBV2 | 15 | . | CASRATSTDTGELFF | TGTGCCAGCAGAGCAACTAGCACGGACACCGGGGAGCTGTTTTTT
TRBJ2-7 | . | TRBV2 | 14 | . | CASSEWSRAGEQYF | TGTGCCAGCAGTGAATGGAGCCGGGCGGGAGAGCAGTACTTC
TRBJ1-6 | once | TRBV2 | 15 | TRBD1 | CASSERYRGNSPLHF | TGTGCCAGCAGTGAAAGATACAGGGGGAATTCACCCCTCCACTTT
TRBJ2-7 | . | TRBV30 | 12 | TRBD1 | CAWGTGVHEQYF | TGTGCCTGGGGGACAGGGGTCCACGAGCAGTACTTC
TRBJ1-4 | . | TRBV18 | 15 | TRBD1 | CASSPSAGGGEKLFF | TGTGCCAGCTCACCATCGGCAGGGGGCGGCGAAAAACTGTTTTTT
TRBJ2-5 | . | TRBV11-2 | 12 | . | CASSAVQETQYF | TGTGCCAGCAGCGCGGTCCAAGAGACCCAGTACTTC
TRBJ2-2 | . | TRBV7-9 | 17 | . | CASSFFGWRENTGELFF | TGTGCCAGCAGCTTCTTTGGCTGGCGGGAGAACACCGGGGAGCTGTTTTTT
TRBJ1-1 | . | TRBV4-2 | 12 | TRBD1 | CASSQDRKGTDF | TGTGCCAGCAGCCAAGATCGGAAAGGGACAGACTTT
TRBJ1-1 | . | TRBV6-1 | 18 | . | CASSEAKSSYRGITEAFF | TGTGCCAGCAGTGAAGCGAAATCGTCGTATAGGGGGATCACTGAAGCTTTCTTT
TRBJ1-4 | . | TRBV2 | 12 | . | CASSETGEKLFF | TGTGCCAGCAGTGAAACGGGGGAAAAACTGTTTTTT
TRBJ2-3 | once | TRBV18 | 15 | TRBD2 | CASSPLRGNTDTQYF | TGTGCCAGCTCACCATTGCGGGGGAACACAGATACGCAGTATTTT
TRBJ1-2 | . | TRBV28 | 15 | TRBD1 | CASRPRDREVYGYTF | TGTGCCAGCAGACCCAGAGACAGGGAAGTCTATGGCTACACCTTC
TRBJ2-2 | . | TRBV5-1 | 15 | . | CASSPRDGSVGELFF | TGCGCCAGCAGCCCTAGAGACGGATCGGTCGGGGAGCTGTTTTTT
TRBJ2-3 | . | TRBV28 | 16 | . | CASSVGQPQSTDTQYF | TGTGCCAGCAGTGTTGGACAGCCGCAAAGCACAGATACGCAGTATTTT
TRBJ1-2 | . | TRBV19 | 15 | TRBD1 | CASSDRQGGDYGYTF | TGTGCCAGTAGTGACCGACAGGGCGGGGACTATGGCTACACCTTC
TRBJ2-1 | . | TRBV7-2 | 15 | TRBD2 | CASSLGLAGGNEQFF | TGTGCCAGCAGCTTGGGACTAGCGGGGGGTAATGAGCAGTTCTTC
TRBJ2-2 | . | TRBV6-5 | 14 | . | CASSTRGGTGELFF | TGTGCCAGCAGTACCCGAGGGGGAACCGGGGAGCTGTTTTTT
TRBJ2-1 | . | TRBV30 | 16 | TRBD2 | CAWSERTSGNDNEQFF | TGTGCCTGGAGCGAGAGGACTAGCGGCAATGACAATGAGCAGTTCTTC
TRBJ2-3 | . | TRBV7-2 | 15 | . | CASSLGLLSTDTQYF | TGTGCCAGCAGCTTGGGACTCCTAAGCACAGATACGCAGTATTTT
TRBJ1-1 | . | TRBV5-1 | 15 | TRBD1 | CASSLVGQGGTEAFF | TGCGCCAGCAGCTTGGTGGGACAGGGTGGGACTGAAGCTTTCTTT
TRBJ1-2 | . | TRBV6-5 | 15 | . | CASSYGGRGTYGYTF | TGTGCCAGCAGTTATGGGGGCAGGGGTACCTATGGCTACACCTTC
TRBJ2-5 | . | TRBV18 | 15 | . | CASSSGQNRKETQYF | TGTGCCAGCTCGTCCGGACAGAACCGAAAAGAGACCCAGTACTTC
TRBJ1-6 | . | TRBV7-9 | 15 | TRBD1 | CASSLVGQGEMALHF | TGTGCCAGCAGCTTAGTCGGACAGGGCGAAATGGCCCTCCACTTT
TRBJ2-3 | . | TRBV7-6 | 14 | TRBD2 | CASSPTSGTDTQYF | TGTGCCAGCAGCCCGACTAGCGGAACAGATACGCAGTATTTT
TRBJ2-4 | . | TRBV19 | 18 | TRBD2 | CASSIDKTSGRRGNIQYF | TGTGCCAGTAGTATAGATAAGACTAGCGGGAGGCGGGGAAACATTCAGTACTTC
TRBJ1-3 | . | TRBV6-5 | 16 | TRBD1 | CASSYTDRGYGNTIYF | TGTGCCAGCAGTTACACAGACAGGGGGTATGGAAACACCATATATTTT
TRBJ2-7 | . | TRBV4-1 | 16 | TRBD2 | CASSHAGLAGVYEQYF | TGCGCCAGCAGCCATGCGGGACTAGCGGGAGTCTACGAGCAGTACTTC
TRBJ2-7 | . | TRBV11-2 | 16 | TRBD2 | CASSLAAGGHSYEQYF | TGTGCCAGCAGCTTAGCAGCGGGGGGCCACTCCTACGAGCAGTACTTC
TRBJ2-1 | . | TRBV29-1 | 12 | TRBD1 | CSVYTGGNEQFF | TGCAGCGTCTACACAGGGGGCAATGAGCAGTTCTTC
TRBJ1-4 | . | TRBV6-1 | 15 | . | CASSPRQVPSEKLFF | TGTGCCAGCAGTCCACGACAGGTCCCAAGTGAAAAACTGTTTTTT
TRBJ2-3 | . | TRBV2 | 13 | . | CASSGGWTDTQYF | TGTGCCAGCAGTGGAGGGTGGACAGATACGCAGTATTTT
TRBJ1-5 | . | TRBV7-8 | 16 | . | CASSSYKDIRNQPQHF | TGTGCCAGCAGCTCTTACAAAGACATCCGCAATCAGCCCCAGCATTTT
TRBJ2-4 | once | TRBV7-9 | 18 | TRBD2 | CASSLGRTSGPAEDIQYF | TGTGCCAGCAGCTTAGGGCGGACTAGCGGGCCTGCGGAGGACATTCAGTACTTC
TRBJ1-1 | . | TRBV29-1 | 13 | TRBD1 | CSVERDRATEAFF | TGCAGCGTTGAACGGGACAGGGCCACTGAAGCTTTCTTT
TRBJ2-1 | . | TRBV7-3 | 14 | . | CASSPTVNYNEQFF | TGTGCCAGCAGCCCTACGGTGAACTACAATGAGCAGTTCTTC
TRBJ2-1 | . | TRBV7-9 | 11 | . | CASSNTNEQFF | TGTGCCAGCAGCAACACCAATGAGCAGTTCTTC
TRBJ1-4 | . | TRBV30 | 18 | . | CAWSVLDSSITTNEKLFF | TGTGCCTGGAGTGTACTTGACAGCAGCATTACAACTAATGAAAAACTGTTTTTT
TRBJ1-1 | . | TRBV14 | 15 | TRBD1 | CASSQTGGSWTEAFF | TGTGCCAGCAGCCAGACAGGGGGATCTTGGACTGAAGCTTTCTTT
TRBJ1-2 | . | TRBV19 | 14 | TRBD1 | CASSTYGQGYGYTF | TGTGCCAGTAGTACCTATGGACAGGGGTATGGCTACACCTTC
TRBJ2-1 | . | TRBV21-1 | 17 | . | CASSNSGSEGSYNEQFF | TGTGCCAGCAGCAACTCCGGGTCCGAAGGCTCCTACAATGAGCAGTTCTTC
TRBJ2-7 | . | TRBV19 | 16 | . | CASSIGGGRYGYEQYF | TGTGCCAGTAGTATAGGAGGGGGTAGGTATGGCTACGAGCAGTACTTC
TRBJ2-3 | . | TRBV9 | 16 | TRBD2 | CASSVVGGSGEDTQYF | TGTGCCAGCAGCGTAGTAGGGGGTAGCGGGGAAGATACGCAGTATTTT
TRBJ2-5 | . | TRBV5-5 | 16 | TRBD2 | CASSPGLVPSQETQYF | TGTGCCAGCAGCCCCGGACTAGTTCCCTCCCAAGAGACCCAGTACTTC
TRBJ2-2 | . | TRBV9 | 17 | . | CASSYHLGARNTGELFF | TGTGCCAGCAGCTATCACTTGGGGGCCCGAAACACCGGGGAGCTGTTTTTT